One TCR beta chain is described in this entry. V lost 6 bases and J 10 bases, leaving 12 bases between the germline ends. CDR1 is MDHEN, CDR2 SYDVKM, per germline. The CDR3 totals 12 residues. This entry belongs to a study of blood T cell repertoires in COVID-19. Study at large: The cDNA or gDNA used as material had been derived from T cells, B-cell-depleted T cells, or PBMCs.

In the study's own analysis: Amplification of reference gene primers provided the estimated nucleated cell counts. Profiled with immunoSEQ multiplex PCR; TCRdb holds only in-frame clones, not every one. That table furnishes V, J and clone size, whereas the DNA furnished D and trimming. This table has tens of thousands of clones, 85% to 90% appearing once. Source material: peripheral blood. The origin of this receptor is a man between 70 and 80 years old with active or convalescent COVID-19. This chain joins TRBV28 and TRBJ1-4, with a tentative D call TRBD1 (6 bases). The CDR3 region has the DNA TGTGCCAGCAGCCAACAGGGTGGAAAACTGTTTTTT. Translated: CASSQQGGKLFF.